This T cell receptor (beta chain) is from a study of cytomegalovirus exposure and HLA in healthy donors. Study results and limitations: Reportedly, cytomegalovirus status was diagnosed with high sensitivity and specificity.

With regard to this clone: Antigen specificity is unknown.

It was with 60 Vbeta and 13 Jbeta primers that the PCR ran. The authors' processing: Approximately 12 million of some 80 million unique TCR beta chains were shared, per a later count. Method: immunoSEQ multiplex PCR; TCRdb's copy keeps in-frame clones and lacks some. V, J and clone size derive from that table, while D and trimming were established from the DNA sequence. Of about 160,000 clones in the sample, 70% to 80% were seen once. Germline V gene sequence: CDR1 PRHDT, CDR2 FYEKMQ (reference sequence). The CDR3 is made up of 14 amino acids. The V and J ends lost 0 bases and 8 bases respectively, with 10 bases between them.

The chain recombines TRBV13 with TRBJ1-4, with TRBD1 as a possible D gene (6 bases). The clonotype comes from a man younger than 30 in good health and CMV-seropositive. The sequenced sample consisted of PBMCs. The CDR3 region is CASSLGGASEKLFF. CDR3 bases: TGTGCCAGCAGCTTAGGGGGGGCTAGCGAAAAACTGTTTTTT.